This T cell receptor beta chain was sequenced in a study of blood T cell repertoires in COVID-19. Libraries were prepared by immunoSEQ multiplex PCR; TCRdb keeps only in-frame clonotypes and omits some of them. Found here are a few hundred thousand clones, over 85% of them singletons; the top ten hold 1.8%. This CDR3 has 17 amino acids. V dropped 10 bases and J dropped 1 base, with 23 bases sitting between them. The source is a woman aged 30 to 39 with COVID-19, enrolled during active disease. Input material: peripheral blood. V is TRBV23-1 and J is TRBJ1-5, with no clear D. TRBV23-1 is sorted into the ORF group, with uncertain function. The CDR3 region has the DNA TGCGCCACCCGGGAACCTCGGCGGAGTTGCAGCAATCAGCCCCAGCATTTT. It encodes CATREPRRSCSNQPQHF.